The clone carrying this T cell receptor (beta chain) has ten or more counts. Its antigen is not known. This entry belongs to a study of T-cell reconstitution after alpha-beta-depleted transplantation in children. The V gene end was trimmed by 11 bases and the J gene end by 6 bases; junction bases not matched to a gene: 10. CDR3 length: 12 residues. A library of TCRbeta sequences, prepared with unique molecular identifiers, was generated. TCRdb processed the PCR reads anew with MiXCR; each CDR3 protein has one entry. The repertoire has 200,000 to 250,000 distinct CDR3 sequences, roughly a tenth of them found once; the top ten carry about 28%. General study findings and limits: It was surviving recipient T cells and thymic progenitors that gave some patients high TCRbeta diversity at day 60.

Sequenced material: PBMCs, taken before TCRalphabeta/CD19-depleted stem cell transplant. This TCR was sampled from a child younger than two with acute myeloid leukemia, due to receive a stem cell transplant. The rearrangement uses TRBV12-3 or TRBV12-4 and TRBJ2-7; 7 bases match TRBD2. The DNA of the CDR3 is TGTGCCTCCAGCTGGGGGGGATCCGAGCAGTACTTC. Its translation: CASSWGGSEQYF.